The 17 T cell receptor beta chains below were found in one sample sequenced in a study of T cells in Graves' hyperthyroidism and ophthalmopathy. Amplification yielded TCR beta CDR3 regions, with RNA transcripts as the source. The TCR CDR3 first-round RT-PCR relied on the HTBI primer set. One entry per CDR3 protein, called by TCRdb with MiXCR from the multiplex PCR reads. The table has about 600,000 distinct CDR3 sequences, roughly 14% seen once. The sequencing input was blood. The receptor set was obtained from a woman aged 45 to 65 with Graves' ophthalmopathy.

The rearrangement links TRBV5-1 to TRBJ2-5; D possibly corresponds to TRBD1 (5 bases). The length of the CDR3 is 15 residues. V lost 0 bases, J lost 2 bases, and 11 bases lay in between. Germline V lookup: CDR1 SGHRS, CDR2 YFSETQ. The chain's CDR3 is CASSLGRVGQETQYF. The CDR3 DNA follows: TGCGCCAGCAGCTTGGGCAGGGTGGGACAAGAGACCCAGTACTTC.

The chain joins TRBV24-1 to TRBJ2-3, with a possible D match to TRBD2 (5 bases). In germline, CDR1 is KGHDR, CDR2 SFDVKD. The V end lost 5 bases, the J end lost 4 bases, and 24 bases lay between the germline ends. The CDR3 is 18 amino acids. This chain's CDR3 is CATSGPGGLGDSPDTQYF. The DNA for the CDR3 is TGTGCCACCAGTGGCCCCGGTGGGTTGGGAGACTCCCCAGATACGCAGTATTTT.

This clonotype was found a few times. The chain joins TRBV19 to TRBJ1-1, with D uncertain. CDR3 length: 14 residues. Trimming shortened V by 6 bases and J by 0 bases, and 11 bases separated the two germline ends. In germline, CDR1 is LNHDA, CDR2 SQIVND (reference sequence). CDR3 DNA sequence: TGTGCCAGTAGCCCCCGTCCAGTGAACACTGAAGCTTTCTTT. It translates to CASSPRPVNTEAFF.

There are many counts of this clonotype. CDR3 residues: CASSVGQVGDYEQYF. DNA of the CDR3: TGTGCCAGCAGTGTGGGGCAGGTCGGTGATTACGAGCAGTACTTC. The chain has TRBV2 and TRBJ2-7, with D maybe TRBD1 (5 bases). Germline CDR1 is SNHLY and CDR2 is FYNNEI. The CDR3 has 15 amino acids. V lost 4 bases and J lost 4, with 17 bases in between.

There are many counts of this clonotype. The chain uses TRBV7-9 and TRBJ2-7; D not resolved. Germline V lookup: CDR1 SEHNR, CDR2 FQNEAQ (reference sequence). V lost 2 bases to trimming and J lost 1 base, with 9 bases between them. The CDR3 spans 14 residues. CDR3 residues: CASSLRSASYEQYF. The CDR3 nucleotides are TGTGCCAGCAGCTTAAGGTCGGCTTCCTACGAGCAGTACTTC.

This clonotype appeared many times. This chain uses TRBV5-1 with TRBJ1-1; TRBD1 might be the D (5 bases). CDR1 SGHRS and CDR2 YFSETQ come from the germline V gene. V was clipped by 1 base and J by 3 bases, with 13 bases between them. The CDR3 sequence is 15 residues long. The CDR3 spells CASSLPRTGDTEAFF. The CDR3 region has the DNA TGCGCCAGCAGCTTGCCTAGAACGGGGGACACTGAAGCTTTCTTT.

This clonotype was picked up many times. The rearrangement joins TRBV27 to TRBJ2-2; no firm D call. V was shortened by 4 bases and J by 4 bases, with 13 bases between the two germline ends. CDR1 MNHEY and CDR2 SMNVEV come from the germline V gene (reference sequence). The CDR3 is 15 amino acids. Written as DNA, the CDR3 is TGTGCCAGCAGTTCTGCCGACTGGGGCACCGGGGAGCTGTTTTTT. This gives the protein CASSSADWGTGELFF.

To note about this clonotype: A much larger clone differs from this one at a single base, so this may be a read error. The missing conserved phenylalanine or tryptophan at the end of this CDR3 makes a read error likely. The gene calls are TRBV27 and TRBJ2-1; 7 positions match TRBD1. Germline V CDR1 and CDR2: MNHEY, SMNVEV (reference sequence). The CDR3 extends over 16 amino acids. V shed 0 bases, J shed 8 bases, and the junction held 10 bases outside the gene matches. CDR3 sequence reads: CASSLSGGGIGYEQFS. DNA for the CDR3: TGTGCCAGCAGTTTATCAGGGGGCGGAATTGGGTATGAGCAGTTCTCC.

This clonotype showed up many times. The chain combines TRBV7-2 with TRBJ1-2; 7 bases map to TRBD1. This CDR3 is built from 15 residues. Germline CDR1 SGHTA, CDR2 FQGNSA. J gave up 8 bases and V 1 base, and 10 bases lay outside the gene matches. The CDR3 reads CASSLERTGVGGYTF. CDR3 nucleotides: TGTGCCAGCAGCTTAGAGCGCACAGGGGTCGGAGGCTACACCTTC. Supplemented by reference TRBV7-2 and TRBJ1-2, the full variable domain reads GAGVSQSPSNKVTEKGKDVELRCDPISGHTALYWYRQSLGQGLEFLIYFQGNSAPDKSGLPSDRFSAERTGGSVSTLTIQRTQQEDSAVYLCASSLERTGVGGYTFGSGTRLTVV.

This clonotype has ten or more counts. The V call is TRBV11-2, the J call TRBJ2-1; D not certain. The V gene lost 0 bases and the J gene lost 13 bases, with 7 bases spanning the gap. CDR1 is SGHAT and CDR2 is FQNNGV in the germline V gene. This CDR3 has 11 amino acids. The CDR3 DNA follows: TGTGCCAGCAGCTTAGAAAGGGAACAGTTCTTC. It translates to CASSLEREQFF.

This clonotype has at least ten counts. The chain joins TRBV27 to TRBJ1-2; D is possibly TRBD1 (6 bases). CDR1 is MNHEY, CDR2 SMNVEV, per germline (reference sequence). The CDR3 spans 14 residues. Between the trimmed V and J ends, which lost 9 bases and 4 bases, there was a span of 18 bases. CDR3: CASQPRTESYGYTF. For the CDR3, the DNA is TGTGCCAGTCAACCGCGGACAGAAAGCTATGGCTACACCTTC.

Ten or more counts support this clonotype. The chain is built from TRBV5-1 and TRBJ1-2; tentatively, D is TRBD1 (6 bases). V lost 3 bases to trimming and J lost 7 bases, with 19 bases between them. The CDR3 is made up of 15 amino acids. Germline V gene data show CDR1 as SGHRS and CDR2 as YFSETQ. This CDR3 reads CASSSGQSGSVGYTF. The CDR3 nucleotides are TGCGCCAGCAGCTCCGGACAGTCGGGCTCGGTTGGCTACACCTTC.

This clonotype was observed at least ten times. One base away lies a much larger clone, so this may be a sequencing read error. The gene calls are TRBV5-1 and TRBJ2-3; D is ambiguous. Trimming took 0 bases from V and 7 from J, leaving 3 bases between them. Germline V gene lookup returns CDR1 SGHRS and CDR2 YFSETQ. This CDR3 comprises 11 residues. The CDR3 sequence: CASSLANTQYF. CDR3 in DNA: TGCGCCAGCAGCTTGGCCAATACGCAGTATTTT.

This clonotype was observed many times. This sequence joins TRBV29-1 and TRBJ1-3, with a possible D match to TRBD1 (5 bases). V was trimmed by 3 bases and J by 0 bases, leaving 15 bases between them. Germline CDR1 is SQVTM and CDR2 is ANQGSEA. CDR3 size: 16 residues. CDR3 residues: CSVDVGVMSSGNTIYF. DNA for the CDR3: TGCAGCGTTGATGTGGGGGTGATGAGCTCTGGAAACACCATATATTTT.

This clonotype was detected ten times or more. The chain combines TRBV4-1 with TRBJ2-7; a possible D gene is TRBD1 (6 bases). V lost 2 bases, J lost 4 bases, and 9 bases lay in between. Germline V gives CDR1 MGHRA, CDR2 YSYEKL. The CDR3 is made up of 13 amino acids. The CDR3 DNA is TGCGCCAGCAGCCAACAGGGGACGTACGAGCAGTACTTC. Amino acid sequence: CASSQQGTYEQYF.

At least ten counts were recorded for this clonotype. The rearrangement uses TRBV7-9 and TRBJ2-5, with D possibly being TRBD2 (6 bases). This CDR3 region has 15 residues. Trimming cost V 0 bases and J 5 bases, with 13 bases left between them. Germline-derived CDR1 and CDR2 are SEHNR and FQNEAQ (reference sequence). As DNA, the CDR3 is TGTGCCAGCAGCTTAGCTGTGGAGGGCCAGGAGACCCAGTACTTC. Residues: CASSLAVEGQETQYF.

This clonotype was counted at least ten times. J is TRBJ2-3 and V is TRBV28, with 8 bases that match TRBD2. CDR1 is MDHEN and CDR2 is SYDVKM in the germline V gene. V lost 4 bases to trimming and J lost 5 bases; unmatched junction nucleotides: 26. There are 21 residues in the CDR3. CDR3: CASSSSSPLNQREIMLDTQYF. CDR3 coding DNA: TGTGCCAGCAGTTCCTCATCCCCTCTAAACCAGCGGGAGATTATGTTAGATACGCAGTATTTT. The entire variable domain, with the rest obtained from reference TRBV28 and TRBJ2-3, is as follows: DVKVTQSSRYLVKRTGEKVFLECVQDMDHENMFWYRQDPGLGLRLIYFSYDVKMKEKGDIPEGYSVSREKKERFSLILESASTNQTSMYLCASSSSSPLNQREIMLDTQYFGPGTRLTVL.